This record covers a single TCR beta chain. What it binds is not known. This specimen belongs to a study of cytomegalovirus exposure and HLA in healthy donors. The PCR made use of 60 Vbeta and 13 Jbeta primers. The data were produced by immunoSEQ multiplex PCR, yet TCRdb's version contains in-frame clones alone and is incomplete. The sample lists more than 95,000 clones; roughly 80% were seen once. Findings of the study overall: Common viral pathogens seemed to be connected with several of the most significant clusters, according to a later analysis. Most TCR sequences showed up rarely, but some public TCRs showed up in many donors.

Germline V lookup: CDR1 KGHSH, CDR2 LQKENI. Trimming removed 0 bases from V and 4 bases from J, with 10 bases in between. CDR3 length: 14 amino acids. The receptor was isolated from a woman aged 40 to 50 in good health and CMV-seropositive. Sample: PBMCs. The J gene is TRBJ2-7, the V gene TRBV18, with D possibly matching TRBD1 (6 bases). The CDR3 loop is CASSPPGAEYEQYF. DNA for the CDR3: TGTGCCAGCTCACCACCGGGGGCGGAGTACGAGCAGTACTTC.